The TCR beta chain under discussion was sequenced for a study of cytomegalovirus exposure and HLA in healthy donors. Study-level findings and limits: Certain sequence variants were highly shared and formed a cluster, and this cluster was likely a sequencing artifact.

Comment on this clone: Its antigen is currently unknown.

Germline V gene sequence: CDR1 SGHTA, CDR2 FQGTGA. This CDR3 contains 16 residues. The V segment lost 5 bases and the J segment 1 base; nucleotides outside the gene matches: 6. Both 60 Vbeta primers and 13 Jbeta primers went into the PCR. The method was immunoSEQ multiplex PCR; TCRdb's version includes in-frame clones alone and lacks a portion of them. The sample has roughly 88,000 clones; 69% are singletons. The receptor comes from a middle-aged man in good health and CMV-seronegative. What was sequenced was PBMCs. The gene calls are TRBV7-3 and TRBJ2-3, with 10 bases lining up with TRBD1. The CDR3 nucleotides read TGTGCCAGCAGCCTGGGACAGGGGATTCGCACAGATACGCAGTATTTT. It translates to CASSLGQGIRTDTQYF.